These 22 T cell receptor beta chains originate from one sample sequenced in a study of T cell responses to AZD1222 COVID-19 vaccine. Produced via immunoSEQ multiplex PCR; TCRdb's table is partial and in-frame only. The sample shows more than 95,000 clones, roughly 87% of them seen only once. Sequenced here: peripheral blood, sampled on day 0 of MenACWY control vaccination. Every receptor here comes from an adult in good health.

V gene TRBV30 combines with J gene TRBJ2-7; TRBD1 aligns across 11 bases. The V segment lost 2 bases and the J segment 3 bases; nucleotides outside the gene matches: 9. Germline loops: CDR1 GTSNPN, CDR2 SVGIG (reference sequence). There are 16 residues in the CDR3. Here the CDR3 reads CAWSTPGDRGIYEQYV. Here the CDR3 DNA reads TGTGCCTGGAGTACTCCGGGGGACAGGGGGATCTACGAGCAGTACGTC.

The rearrangement uses TRBV6-5 and TRBJ1-2, with D perhaps matching TRBD1 (5 bases). Germline V lookup: CDR1 MNHEY, CDR2 SVGAGI. CDR3 length: 13 residues. V was shortened by 6 bases and J by 5 bases, with 13 bases between the two germline ends. The CDR3 region is CASRGPGQYGYTF. CDR3 DNA: TGTGCCAGCAGGGGGCCGGGGCAGTATGGCTACACCTTC.

The gene calls are TRBV28 and TRBJ1-4; a possible D gene is TRBD1 (5 bases). The V end was cut by 6 bases, the J end by 7 bases, with 12 bases between. CDR3 length: 13 residues. Looked up from germline, CDR1 is MDHEN and CDR2 is SYDVKM. The CDR3 is CASSVQRGEKLFF. The CDR3 DNA reads as TGTGCCAGCAGCGTTCAGAGGGGTGAAAAACTGTTTTTT.

This clone was counted only a few times. The chain recombines TRBV19 with TRBJ1-4; D possibly corresponds to TRBD1 (5 bases). The CDR3 is 14 residues long. The V end was cut by 10 bases, the J end by 5 bases, with 17 bases between. CDR1 and CDR2 (germline): LNHDA, SQIVND (reference sequence). In nucleotides, the CDR3 is TGTGCCACTCGCCCGACAGCCCAAAATGAAAAACTGTTTTTT. The encoded protein is CATRPTAQNEKLFF.

This chain links TRBV27 with TRBJ1-4; D not resolved. V lost 5 bases, J lost 5 bases, and 9 bases lay in between. Germline V gene data show CDR1 as MNHEY and CDR2 as SMNVEV (reference sequence). This CDR3 has 13 residues. The CDR3 nucleotides are TGTGCCAGCAGTATCTTGGGGAATGAAAAACTGTTTTTT. This translates into CASSILGNEKLFF.

This rearrangement joins TRBV2 to TRBJ1-6; 8 positions agree with TRBD1. This CDR3 has 16 amino acids. The germline V gene has CDR1 SNHLY and CDR2 FYNNEI. V shed 5 bases, J shed 6 bases, and the junction held 9 bases outside the gene matches. The CDR3: CASSRGAQGGNSPLHF. Written as DNA, the CDR3 is TGTGCCAGCAGTCGCGGAGCACAGGGGGGTAATTCACCCCTCCACTTT.

This sequence joins TRBV11-1 and TRBJ2-7, with TRBD2 identical over 9 bases. Germline V CDR1 and CDR2: SGHAT, FQDESV (reference sequence). This CDR3 contains 15 residues. J lost 0 bases, V lost 5 bases, and 5 bases had no gene match. As DNA, the CDR3 is TGTGCCAGCAGCATAAATAGCGGGAGCTCCTACGAGCAGTACTTC. Its translation is CASSINSGSSYEQYF.

J is TRBJ2-1 and V is TRBV7-3; D is ambiguous. Deletions cut 5 bases from V and 5 bases from J, with 10 bases between. CDR1 is SGHTA and CDR2 is FQGTGA in the germline V gene. This CDR3 region has 13 residues. CDR3 residues: CASSPARNNEQFF. In DNA, the CDR3 is TGTGCCAGCAGCCCCGCGCGAAACAATGAGCAGTTCTTC.

The gene calls are TRBV5-5 and TRBJ1-5; tentatively, D is TRBD1 (6 bases). CDR3 length equals 15 residues. Trimming removed 5 bases at V and 4 bases at J, with 16 bases between. Germline CDR1 SGHKS, CDR2 YYEKEE (reference sequence). CDR3 protein: CASRTDSGQNQPQHF. CDR3 in DNA: TGTGCCAGCAGAACGGACAGCGGACAAAATCAGCCCCAGCATTTT.

The rearrangement uses TRBV24-1 and TRBJ2-7; the match to TRBD2 covers 8 bases. J was trimmed by 4 bases and V by 9 bases; bases with no gene match: 13. The germline V gene encodes CDR1 KGHDR and CDR2 SFDVKD. The CDR3 has 15 amino acids. CDR3 residues: CATLRTGTRVYEQYF. CDR3 bases: TGTGCCACCTTAAGAACCGGGACTAGGGTGTACGAGCAGTACTTC.

This chain links TRBV4-2 with TRBJ2-3, with 12 bases aligning to TRBD2. CDR3 length equals 15 residues. Trimming took 5 bases from V and 3 from J; bases not matched to a gene: 3. Germline V lookup: CDR1 LGHNA, CDR2 YNFKEQ. CDR3 in DNA: TGTGCCAGCAGCTCTAGCGGGGGGGAGACAGATACGCAGTATTTT. It is translated as CASSSSGGETDTQYF.

The chain links TRBV3-1 (or the pseudogene TRBV3-2) to TRBJ1-2; unclear D gene. Trimming cost V 1 base and J 9 bases, with 15 bases left between them. Per the germline V gene, CDR1 is LGHDT and CDR2 is YNNKEL (reference sequence). CDR3 length equals 14 residues. CDR3 sequence (DNA): TGTGCCAGCAGCCAAGTTACCCCCATTGGGAGCTACACCTTC. Translation: CASSQVTPIGSYTF.

CDR3 coding DNA: TGTGCCAGCAGCTCAAAGGGGCAGAACACTGAAGCTTTCTTT. It specifies CASSSKGQNTEAFF. V gene TRBV11-2 combines with J gene TRBJ1-1, with D possibly being TRBD1 (5 bases). The CDR3 runs 14 residues. Per the germline V gene, CDR1 is SGHAT and CDR2 is FQNNGV. V was clipped by 4 bases and J by 1 base, with 10 bases between them. Full variable domain (missing parts from reference TRBV11-2 and TRBJ1-1): EAGVAQSPRYKIIEKRQSVAFWCNPISGHATLYWYQQILGQGPKLLIQFQNNGVVDDSQLPKDRFSAERLKGVDSTLKIQPAKLEDSAVYLCASSSKGQNTEAFFGQGTRLTVV.

The V call is TRBV19, the J call TRBJ2-1; 7 positions match TRBD1. The CDR3 has 15 residues. Germline assignment: CDR1 LNHDA and CDR2 SQIVND (reference sequence). J lost 0 bases, V lost 1 base, and 0 bases had no gene match. This CDR3 is CASSIGQGSYNEQFF. CDR3 sequence (DNA): TGTGCCAGTAGTATAGGACAGGGCTCCTACAATGAGCAGTTCTTC. Using reference TRBV19 and TRBJ2-1 for the parts outside the CDR3, the full variable domain is DGGITQSPKYLFRKEGQNVTLSCEQNLNHDAMYWYRQDPGQGLRLIYYSQIVNDFQKGDIAEGYSVSREKKESFPLTVTSAQKNPTAFYLCASSIGQGSYNEQFFGPGTRLTVL.

In DNA, the CDR3 is TGTGCCAGTAGTATTGGGACAGGGCCAGATACGCAGTATTTT. This gives the protein CASSIGTGPDTQYF. V usage is TRBV19 and J usage is TRBJ2-3; 9 bases are a match to TRBD1. Germline CDR1 is LNHDA and CDR2 is SQIVND (reference sequence). The V and J ends lost 3 bases and 4 bases, in that order; junction bases with no gene match: 2. This CDR3 has 14 amino acids. Full variable domain (rest looked up from reference TRBV19 and TRBJ2-3): DGGITQSPKYLFRKEGQNVTLSCEQNLNHDAMYWYRQDPGQGLRLIYYSQIVNDFQKGDIAEGYSVSREKKESFPLTVTSAQKNPTAFYLCASSIGTGPDTQYFGPGTRLTVL.

This clone was recorded once. This sequence joins TRBV4-3 and TRBJ2-6; possibly TRBD1 for D (5 bases). The V end was cut by 0 bases, the J end by 2 bases, with 14 bases between. Germline V gene sequence: CDR1 LGHNA, CDR2 YSLEER. CDR3 size: 18 residues. The chain's CDR3 is CASSQDWQGTAGANVLTF. The CDR3 nucleotides read TGCGCCAGCAGCCAAGATTGGCAGGGAACTGCTGGGGCCAACGTCCTGACTTTC.

Notes on this clone: The sample holds other DNA sequences that translate to the same CDR3. J is TRBJ1-1 and V is TRBV11-2; D unclear. With 4 bases removed from V and 0 bases from J, the gap between germline ends came to 6 bases. This CDR3 has 13 residues. Germline CDR1 SGHAT, CDR2 FQNNGV. CDR3 DNA sequence: TGTGCCAGCAGCTCGAGATTGAACACTGAAGCTTTCTTT. Protein: CASSSRLNTEAFF.

The rearrangement joins TRBV28 to TRBJ1-5; D is possibly TRBD1 (5 bases). CDR1 is MDHEN, CDR2 SYDVKM, per germline. V was pared by 6 bases and J by 1 base, with 7 bases between. The CDR3 sequence is 13 residues long. The CDR3 nucleotides read TGTGCCAGCAGCCGGGACAGCAATCAGCCCCAGCATTTT. Its protein is CASSRDSNQPQHF.

The chain joins TRBV2 to TRBJ1-2, with D hard to call. The germline V gene has CDR1 SNHLY and CDR2 FYNNEI. The CDR3 runs to 11 residues. V gave up 4 bases and J gave up 1 base, with 1 base separating them. CDR3 DNA: TGTGCCAGCAGTGGTAACTATGGCTACACCTTC. Translation: CASSGNYGYTF.

The chain is built from TRBV7-9 and TRBJ2-7; D uncertain. The CDR3 consists of 13 residues. V was shortened by 8 bases and J by 0 bases, with 11 bases between the two germline ends. The germline V gene encodes CDR1 SEHNR and CDR2 FQNEAQ (reference sequence). The CDR3 here is CASGLSFSYEQYF. In nucleotides, the CDR3 is TGTGCCAGCGGGCTTAGCTTCTCCTACGAGCAGTACTTC.

The chain uses TRBV28 and TRBJ1-2, with D possibly TRBD1 on 6 matching bases. The CDR3 is 13 amino acids. Germline lookup yields CDR1 MDHEN and CDR2 SYDVKM. Trimming shortened V by 10 bases and J by 1 base, and 13 bases separated the two germline ends. This CDR3 is CANSQGNNYGYTF. DNA of the CDR3: TGTGCCAACTCACAGGGTAATAACTATGGCTACACCTTC.

This chain uses TRBV5-6 with TRBJ2-7; D unresolved. CDR1 is SGHDT and CDR2 is YYEEEE in the germline V gene. Trimming took off 4 bases at V and 1 base at J, with 15 bases between the two ends. The CDR3 extends over 15 amino acids. The CDR3 here is CASSQDGKKSYEQYV. Here the CDR3 DNA reads TGTGCCAGCAGCCAGGACGGTAAGAAATCCTACGAGCAGTACGTC.